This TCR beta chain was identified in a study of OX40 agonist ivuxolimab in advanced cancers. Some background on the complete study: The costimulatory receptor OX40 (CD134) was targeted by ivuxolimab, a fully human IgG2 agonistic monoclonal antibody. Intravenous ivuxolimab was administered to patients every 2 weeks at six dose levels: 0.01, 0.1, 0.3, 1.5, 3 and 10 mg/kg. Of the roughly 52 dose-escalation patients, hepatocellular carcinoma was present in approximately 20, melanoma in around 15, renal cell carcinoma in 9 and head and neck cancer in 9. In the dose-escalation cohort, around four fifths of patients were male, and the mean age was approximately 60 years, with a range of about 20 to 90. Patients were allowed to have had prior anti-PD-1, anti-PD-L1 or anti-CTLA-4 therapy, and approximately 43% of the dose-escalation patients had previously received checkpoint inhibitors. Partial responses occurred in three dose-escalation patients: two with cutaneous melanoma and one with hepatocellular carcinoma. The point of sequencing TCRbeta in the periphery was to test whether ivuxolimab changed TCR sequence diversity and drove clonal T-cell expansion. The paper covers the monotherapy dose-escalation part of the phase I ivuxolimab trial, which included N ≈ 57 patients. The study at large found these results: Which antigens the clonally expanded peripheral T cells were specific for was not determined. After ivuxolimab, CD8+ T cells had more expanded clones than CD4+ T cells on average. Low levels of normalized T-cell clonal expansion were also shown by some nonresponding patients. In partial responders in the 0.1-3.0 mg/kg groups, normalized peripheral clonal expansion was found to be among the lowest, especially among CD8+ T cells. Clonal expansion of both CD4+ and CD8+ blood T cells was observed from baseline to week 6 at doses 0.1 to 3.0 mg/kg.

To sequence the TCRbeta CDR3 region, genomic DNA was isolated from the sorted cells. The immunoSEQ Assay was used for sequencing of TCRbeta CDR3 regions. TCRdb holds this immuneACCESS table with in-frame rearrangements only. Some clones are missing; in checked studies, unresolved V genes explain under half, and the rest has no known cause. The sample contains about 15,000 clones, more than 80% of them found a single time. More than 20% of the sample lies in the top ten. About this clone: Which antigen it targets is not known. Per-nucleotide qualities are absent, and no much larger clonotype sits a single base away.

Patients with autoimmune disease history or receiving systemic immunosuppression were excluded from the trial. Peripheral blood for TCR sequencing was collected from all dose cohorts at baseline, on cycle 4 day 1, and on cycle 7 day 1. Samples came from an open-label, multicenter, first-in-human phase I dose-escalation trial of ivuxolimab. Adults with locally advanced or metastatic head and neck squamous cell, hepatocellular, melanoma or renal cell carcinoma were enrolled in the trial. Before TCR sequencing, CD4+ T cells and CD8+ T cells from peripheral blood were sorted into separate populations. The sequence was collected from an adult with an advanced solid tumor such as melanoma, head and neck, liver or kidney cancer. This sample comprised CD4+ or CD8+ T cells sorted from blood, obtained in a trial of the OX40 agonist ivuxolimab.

The base sequence is TGCAGTGTTTCACCCCTCCACTTT. Its protein is CSVSPLHF. The sequence joins TRBV20-1 to TRBJ1-6, with the D gene call left open. V is cut by 7 bases and J by 9 bases, and the space between the germline ends is 1 base. Reading the germline V gene (reference sequence) gives CDR1 DFQATT and CDR2 SNEGSKA. Counted from cysteine to phenylalanine, this CDR3 has 8 amino acids. Only CDR3 DNA is held: 24 bases, read in frame from base 1.